Each of the 25 T cell receptor beta chains below was sequenced from the same sample in a study of molecular identifiers for immune sequencing clone quantification. A single record per CDR3 protein comes from TCRdb applying MiXCR to the PCR reads. The data contain about 100,000 distinct CDR3 sequences, around 20% of them singletons. The sample comprised naive CD8+ T cells from blood, with Jurkat cell RNA spiked in. The subset here: FACS-sorted CD8+CD4-CCR7+CD45RA+ naive T cells. The receptor set was obtained from a human donor in good health. Some libraries in this study had Jurkat cell RNA spiked in.

This clonotype was observed many times. The chain employs TRBV4-3 and TRBJ2-6; the D is unclear. With 0 bases removed from V and 0 bases from J, the gap between germline ends came to 6 bases. The CDR3 extends over 16 amino acids. Germline lookup yields CDR1 LGHNA and CDR2 YSLEER. The CDR3 here is CASSQDRFSGANVLTF. Here the CDR3 DNA reads TGCGCCAGCAGCCAAGATCGATTCTCTGGGGCCAACGTCCTGACTTTC.

This clonotype was seen repeatedly, ten times or more. This chain joins TRBV6-5 and TRBJ1-5; no firm D call. V was pared by 5 bases and J by 5 bases, with 16 bases between. This CDR3 comprises 15 residues. CDR1 and CDR2 (germline): MNHEY, SVGAGI. CDR3 nucleotides: TGTGCCAGCAGTACCTCGGACGGATGGGATCAGCCCCAGCATTTT. It is translated as CASSTSDGWDQPQHF.

This clonotype has at least ten counts. This chain links TRBV20-1 with TRBJ2-7; 7 nucleotides align to TRBD2. V dropped 0 bases and J dropped 7; count of bases not matched to a gene: 6. The V gene's germline CDR1 is DFQATT and CDR2 SNEGSKA (reference sequence). The CDR3 runs to 13 residues. In DNA, the CDR3 is TGCAGTGCTAGAGAGGGGGGGGACCGGGAGCAGTACTTC. Amino acid sequence: CSAREGGDREQYF.

This clonotype is medium-sized by share. This chain joins TRBV7-2 and TRBJ2-7; D perhaps matches TRBD2 (5 bases). This CDR3 region has 14 residues. CDR1 SGHTA and CDR2 FQGNSA come from the germline V gene. V lost 2 bases, J lost 2 bases, and 10 bases lay in between. CDR3 residues: CASSLSAGAYEQYF. The CDR3 nucleotides are TGTGCCAGCAGCTTATCAGCCGGGGCCTACGAGCAGTACTTC.

This clonotype was detected only a few times. The chain recombines TRBV7-3 with TRBJ2-3; 9 bases align to TRBD2. The germline V gene has CDR1 SGHTA and CDR2 FQGTGA. The CDR3 spans 16 residues. V shed 2 bases, J shed 2 bases, and the junction held 5 bases outside the gene matches. CDR3 sequence reads: CASSLGTSRATDTQYF. The CDR3 DNA reads as TGTGCCAGCAGCTTAGGGACTAGCAGAGCCACAGATACGCAGTATTTT.

This clonotype was detected many times. The rearrangement uses TRBV30 and TRBJ2-7; D is possibly TRBD2 (5 bases). Germline assignment: CDR1 GTSNPN and CDR2 SVGIG (reference sequence). This CDR3 has 12 amino acids. V lost 4 bases and J 2 bases, leaving 9 bases between the germline ends. The CDR3 bases are TGTGCCTGGAATCCCGGGACCTACGAGCAGTACTTC. Encoded protein: CAWNPGTYEQYF.

This clonotype was observed a few times. The chain employs TRBV19 and TRBJ2-7; 9 bases fit TRBD1. Germline V CDR1 and CDR2: LNHDA, SQIVND (reference sequence). This CDR3 has 14 residues. The junction had 5 bases not matched to a gene; V was cut back by 3 bases and J by 5 bases. CDR3 nucleotides: TGTGCCAGTAGTATGGGACAGGGTATCGACGAGCAGTACTTC. This encodes CASSMGQGIDEQYF.

This clonotype was detected ten times or more. The V gene is TRBV12-5, the J gene TRBJ1-5; D remains ambiguous. Germline V gene lookup returns CDR1 LGHNT and CDR2 FRNRAP. The CDR3 is made up of 16 amino acids. Trimming pared 5 bases from V and 5 bases from J, leaving 19 bases between. CDR3 amino acids: CASGLAGIFPHQPQHF. DNA of the CDR3: TGTGCTAGTGGTCTCGCGGGCATATTTCCCCATCAGCCCCAGCATTTT.

This clonotype was seen a few times. The chain employs TRBV19 and TRBJ2-1; D not certain. Germline V CDR1 and CDR2: LNHDA, SQIVND (reference sequence). This CDR3 region has 11 residues. V was clipped by 6 bases and J by 8 bases, with 8 bases between them. CDR3: CASSHTDEQFF. The CDR3 region has the DNA TGTGCCAGTAGCCATACGGATGAGCAGTTCTTC.

About this clonotype itself: A clone one base away is much larger, so this may be a read error. This rearrangement joins TRBV4-1 to TRBJ2-3; 11 bases line up with TRBD2. The CDR3 has 18 amino acids. Germline V gene sequence: CDR1 MGHRA, CDR2 YSYEKL. The CDR3 protein is CASSQDPSTSGGTDTPYF. The CDR3 DNA sequence: TGCGCCAGCAGCCAAGACCCCAGTACTAGCGGGGGCACAGATACGCCGTATTTT.

This clonotype appeared a few times. J is TRBJ2-1 and V is TRBV5-1, with TRBD1 identical over 11 bases. Germline V lookup: CDR1 SGHRS, CDR2 YFSETQ. With 2 bases clipped from V and 9 bases from J, the junction kept 7 bases outside the gene matches. CDR3 length equals 15 residues. CDR3 amino acids: CASSFGQGAGIEQFF. The CDR3 DNA reads as TGCGCCAGCAGCTTTGGACAGGGGGCTGGGATTGAGCAGTTCTTC.

The CDR3 here is CASGSPGTGVYNEQFF. In DNA, the CDR3 is TGTGCTAGTGGTTCCCCCGGGACAGGTGTCTACAATGAGCAGTTCTTC. The chain uses TRBV12-5 and TRBJ2-1; 8 bases agree with TRBD1. The CDR3 has 16 amino acids. Germline-derived CDR1 and CDR2 are LGHNT and FRNRAP. Trimming at V came to 4 bases and at J to 3 bases, leaving 8 bases not matched to a gene.

This clonotype was found a few times. With a much larger clone just one base away, this may be a read error. Here the CDR3 DNA reads TGTGCCAGCAGCTTAATTCCGGACGCCGATACGCAGTATTTT. This translates into CASSLIPDADTQYF. The rearrangement uses TRBV7-8 and TRBJ2-3; D not resolved. Germline CDR1 is SGHVS and CDR2 is FQNEAQ. This CDR3 has 14 amino acids. V was trimmed by 2 bases and J by 6 bases, leaving 12 bases between them.

The chain carries TRBV7-9 and TRBJ2-7; either TRBD1 or TRBD2 may fit D (5 bases each). Per germline, CDR1 SEHNR and CDR2 FQNEAQ (reference sequence). CDR3 length: 16 amino acids. V was cut by 5 bases and J by 6 bases, with 23 bases left in between. The CDR3 DNA is TGTGCCAGCAGCCCCGCCGGGACCCAAGTTTATCTCGAGCAGTACTTC. As protein: CASSPAGTQVYLEQYF. The whole variable domain, remainder taken from reference TRBV7-9 and TRBJ2-7, is DTGVSQNPRHKITKRGQNVTFRCDPISEHNRLYWYRQTLGQGPEFLTYFQNEAQLEKSRLLSDRFSAERPKGSFSTLEIQRTEQGDSAMYLCASSPAGTQVYLEQYFGPGTRLTVT.

This clonotype was seen more than once but under ten times. The V gene is TRBV5-6, the J gene TRBJ2-7; 12 positions match TRBD2. The junction had 5 bases not matched to a gene; V was cut back by 3 bases and J by 1 base. The germline CDR1 and CDR2 sequences are SGHDT and YYEEEE. The CDR3 is 16 residues long. CDR3 bases: TGTGCCAGCAGCTCCTTGACTAGCGGGAGATCCTACGAGCAGTACTTC. Amino acids: CASSSLTSGRSYEQYF.

With regard to this clonotype: A much larger clone sits a single nucleotide away, making a read error possible. The chain has TRBV7-8 and TRBJ2-4; a weak D match, TRBD1 (5 bases). The CDR3 has 16 amino acids. Germline values: CDR1 SGHVS, CDR2 FQNEAQ. The CDR3 reads CAGSLPADNLVDIQYF. The CDR3 DNA reads TGTGCCGGCAGCTTACCCGCGGACAATCTTGTGGACATTCAGTACTTC.

This clonotype has more than one count but fewer than ten. The chain uses TRBV6-4 and TRBJ2-6, with D uncertain. There are 14 residues in the CDR3. The germline gives CDR1 MRHNA, CDR2 SNTAGT. The V end was cut by 5 bases, the J end by 2 bases, with 7 bases between. CDR3 residues: CASSYDPGANVLTF. CDR3 nucleotide sequence: TGTGCCAGCAGTTACGACCCTGGGGCCAACGTCCTGACTTTC.

This clonotype has more than one count but fewer than ten. A single base separates this from a much larger clone, so it may be a read error. The chain combines TRBV2 with TRBJ2-3, with a tentative D call TRBD2 (6 bases). V lost 3 bases to trimming and J lost 0 bases, with 10 bases between them. The germline V gene encodes CDR1 SNHLY and CDR2 FYNNEI. The CDR3 has 15 amino acids. CDR3 nucleotides: TGTGCCAGCAGTGATCGGCGGGGTAGCACAGATACGCAGTATTTT. This sequence encodes CASSDRRGSTDTQYF.

This clonotype was counted between two and nine times. CDR3 in DNA: TGTGCCACCAGCAGCCAATACACTGAAGCTTTCTTT. Protein product: CATSSQYTEAFF. The chain combines TRBV15 with TRBJ1-1; D gene unclear. Germline CDR1 and CDR2: LNHNV and YYDKDF (reference sequence). The CDR3 runs 12 residues. Trimming stripped 3 bases from V and 3 bases from J, with 5 bases between.

Remarks on this clonotype: Just one base apart from a much larger clone, this may be a read error. This chain joins TRBV11-2 and TRBJ2-7; the match to TRBD1 covers 9 bases. CDR3 length equals 14 residues. CDR1 SGHAT and CDR2 FQNNGV come from the germline V gene. CDR3 protein: CASRSTGGEYEQHF. CDR3 nucleotides: TGTGCCAGCAGGAGCACAGGGGGCGAGTACGAGCAGCACTTC.

Ten or more counts support this clonotype. The V and J genes are TRBV11-2 and TRBJ2-7, with TRBD2 matching over 14 bases. Germline CDR1 is SGHAT and CDR2 is FQNNGV. The V gene end was trimmed by 3 bases and the J gene end by 5 bases; junction bases not matched to a gene: 0. This CDR3 is 14 amino acids long. DNA of the CDR3: TGTGCCAGCAGCTTGGGACTAGCGGGGGACGAGCAGTACTTC. Protein: CASSLGLAGDEQYF.

Many counts were recorded for this clonotype. CDR3 loop: CASSTEGVGGNEQFF. In DNA form, the CDR3 reads TGCGCCAGCAGCACAGAGGGGGTCGGGGGCAATGAGCAGTTCTTC. The chain uses TRBV4-1 and TRBJ2-1, with D possibly being TRBD1 or TRBD2 (6 bases each). This CDR3 is built from 15 residues. Per germline, CDR1 MGHRA and CDR2 YSYEKL. Trimming removed 5 bases from V and 6 bases from J, with 17 bases in between.

Of note for this clonotype: A much larger clone is a single base away; this may be a read error. The gene calls are TRBV4-1 and TRBJ2-7; 7 bases are a match to TRBD1. Germline V gives CDR1 MGHRA, CDR2 YSYEKL. V was pared by 1 base and J by 3 bases, with 6 bases of the junction left unmatched. This CDR3 is built from 15 residues. The CDR3 DNA reads TGCGCCAGCAGCCAAGGGGCAGGGGGTCACTACGAGCAGTACTTC. It specifies CASSQGAGGHYEQYF.

The chain combines TRBV20-1 with TRBJ2-2; 11 positions agree with TRBD2. The CDR3 length is 16 residues. Germline loops: CDR1 DFQATT, CDR2 SNEGSKA (reference sequence). The trim removed 2 bases at V and 6 bases at J, leaving 8 bases unmatched. CDR3 loop: CSARTISGRASGELFF. The DNA of the CDR3 is TGCAGTGCTAGAACCATTAGCGGGAGGGCCTCCGGGGAGCTGTTTTTT.

The CDR3 here is CASSIGAGFSYEQYF. The DNA of the CDR3 is TGTGCCAGTAGTATAGGGGCGGGGTTCTCCTACGAGCAGTACTTC. The rearrangement uses TRBV19 and TRBJ2-7; D possibly corresponds to TRBD2 (6 bases). The germline gives CDR1 LNHDA, CDR2 SQIVND (reference sequence). The CDR3 runs 15 residues. V gave up 1 base and J gave up 0 bases, with 10 bases separating them.